Many counts were recorded for the clone carrying this TCR beta chain. Its antigen is undetermined. This record comes from a study of T cells in Graves' hyperthyroidism and ophthalmopathy. Overall study findings and caveats: Most clonotypes expanded in the thyroid (above 0.001) were also present in blood.

There were TCR beta CDR3 regions amplified from RNA transcripts. An initial round of RT-PCR targeting the TCR CDR3 relied on the HTBI primer set. TCRdb re-called the multiplex PCR reads with MiXCR, one entry per CDR3 protein. The table lists 500,000 to 550,000 distinct CDR3 sequences, 20% of them singletons, with about 45% in the top ten. V lost 3 bases and J 0 bases, leaving 7 bases between the germline ends. Germline V gene sequence: CDR1 SGHRS, CDR2 YFSETQ. The CDR3 covers 13 residues. Every diagnosis used clinical symptoms, serum thyroxine and TRAb, thyroid ultrasound and orbital computed tomography. About 10 ml fresh peripheral blood yielded the PBMCs.

The sequencing input was blood. This clonotype was sampled from a man aged 40-55 years with Graves' ophthalmopathy. The chain has TRBV5-1 and TRBJ2-7; no clear D. CDR3: CASSWTGSYEQYF. The CDR3 DNA reads as TGCGCCAGCAGCTGGACGGGCTCCTACGAGCAGTACTTC.